The source of this T cell receptor beta chain is a study of graft-versus-host responses after intestinal transplantation. About the study: The study gave all recipients anti-thymocyte globulin induction, then tacrolimus and steroids for roughly 3 years.

Details on this clone: What it recognizes is unknown.

The assay was immunoSEQ multiplex PCR, and TCRdb's table has in-frame clones only and misses some. The data show under 90,000 clones, around 90% seen once. Germline values: CDR1 MNHEY, CDR2 SVGAGI. The CDR3 is 13 amino acids. The V end lost 6 bases, the J end lost 4 bases, and 11 bases lay between the germline ends. The sequence derives from a human donor who was the organ donor for an intestinal transplant. This rearrangement joins TRBV6-5 to TRBJ2-3; possibly TRBD1 for D (6 bases). The sequencing here drew on unstimulated CD8+ T cells sorted from spleen or lymph node cells, taken before transplant. CDR3 sequence reads: CASSRGDADTQYF. Written as DNA, the CDR3 is TGTGCCAGCAGCAGGGGAGACGCAGATACGCAGTATTTT.